This T cell receptor (beta chain) was observed in a study of CD8 T cells in ankylosing spondylitis. General observations from the study: What appeared characteristic of ankylosing spondylitis blood was a TCR beta motif of eight highly homologous variants. Clones linked to disease were reported to show significant enrichment in matched ankylosing spondylitis synovial fluid.

As the method for making TCR beta libraries, quantitative 5'-RACE with molecular barcodes was used. Using its own MiXCR run on the 5' RACE reads, TCRdb lists one record per CDR3 protein. The repertoire has roughly 670,000 distinct CDR3 sequences, around 17% of them found once; the top ten carry around 20%. This clonotype occurred a few times. Its specificity is unknown. This CDR3 is built from 14 residues. Per germline, CDR1 SGHTA and CDR2 FQGTGA. V was trimmed by 1 base and J by 2 bases, leaving 9 bases between them. This TCR came from a male donor with ankylosing spondylitis. The material sequenced was blood, either unsorted or a sorted T cell fraction (not recorded which). The chain is built from TRBV7-3 and TRBJ2-7; possibly TRBD1 or TRBD2 for D (5 bases each). CDR3 bases: TGTGCCAGCAGCTTAATGCAGGGAGCCTACGAGCAGTACTTC. This codes for CASSLMQGAYEQYF.